This T cell receptor beta chain originates from a study of immune evolution from preneoplasia to lung adenocarcinoma. Study-level results: Later-stage lesions seemingly showed higher T cell density and diversity than normal lung. Normal lung had the highest top T cell clone frequencies.

The protocol was immunoSEQ multiplex PCR, while the TCRdb copy is restricted to in-frame clones and leaves out a portion. Of 4,500 to 7,000 clones detected, approximately 67% appear once; the ten largest clones hold 20% to 25%. Between about 2014 and 2018, patients underwent resection in Japan or China. Histologic diagnosis was independently verified by two lung pathologists. This clone was found a few times. Its specificity is not known. Germline V lookup: CDR1 GTSNPN, CDR2 SVGIG (reference sequence). CDR3 size: 14 residues. The J segment lost 7 bases and the V segment lost 3 bases, leaving 9 bases of the junction unmatched.

The chain recombines TRBV30 with TRBJ1-5; 7 nucleotides align to TRBD1. This TCR was sampled from an older person with lung adenocarcinoma. Sequencing used FFPE adjacent normal lung tissue. CDR3 residues: CAWRGQASGQPQHF. As DNA, the CDR3 is TGTGCCTGGAGAGGACAGGCGTCGGGGCAGCCCCAGCATTTT.